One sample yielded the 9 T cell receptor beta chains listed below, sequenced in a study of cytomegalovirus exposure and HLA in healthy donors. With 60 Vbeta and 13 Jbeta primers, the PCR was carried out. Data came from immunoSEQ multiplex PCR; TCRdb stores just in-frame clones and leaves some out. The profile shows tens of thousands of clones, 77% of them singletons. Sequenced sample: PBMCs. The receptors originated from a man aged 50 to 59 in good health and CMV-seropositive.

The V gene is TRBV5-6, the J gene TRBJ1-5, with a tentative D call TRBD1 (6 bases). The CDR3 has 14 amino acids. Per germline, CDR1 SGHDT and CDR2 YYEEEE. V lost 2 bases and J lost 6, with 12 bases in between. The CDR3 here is CASSFYRDGQPQHF. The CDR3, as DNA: TGTGCCAGCAGCTTTTACAGGGACGGTCAGCCCCAGCATTTT.

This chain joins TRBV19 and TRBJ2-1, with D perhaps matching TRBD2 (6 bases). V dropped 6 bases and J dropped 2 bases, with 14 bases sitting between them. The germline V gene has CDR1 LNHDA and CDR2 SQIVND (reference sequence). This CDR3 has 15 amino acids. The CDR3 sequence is CASSPPSVTYNEQFF. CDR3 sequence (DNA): TGTGCCAGTAGCCCTCCTAGCGTCACCTACAATGAGCAGTTCTTC.

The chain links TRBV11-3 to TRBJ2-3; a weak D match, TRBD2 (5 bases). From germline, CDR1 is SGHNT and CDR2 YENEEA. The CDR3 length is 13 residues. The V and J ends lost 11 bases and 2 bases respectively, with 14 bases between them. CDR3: CAAGERDTDTQYF. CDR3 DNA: TGTGCCGCAGGAGAACGGGACACAGATACGCAGTATTTT.

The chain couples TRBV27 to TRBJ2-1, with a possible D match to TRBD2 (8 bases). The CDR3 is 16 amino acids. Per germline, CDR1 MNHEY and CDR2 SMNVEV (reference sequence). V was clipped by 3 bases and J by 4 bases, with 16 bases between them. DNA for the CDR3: TGTGCCAGCAGTTTCCGGACAGGCGGGGGGTACAATGAGCAGTTCTTC. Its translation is CASSFRTGGGYNEQFF.

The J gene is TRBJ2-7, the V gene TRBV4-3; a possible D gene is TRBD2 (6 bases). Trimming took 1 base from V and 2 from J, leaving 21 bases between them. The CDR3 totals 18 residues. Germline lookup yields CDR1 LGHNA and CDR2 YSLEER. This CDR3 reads CASSQVWSGTGATYEQYF. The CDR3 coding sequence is TGCGCCAGCAGCCAAGTCTGGTCAGGGACGGGAGCAACCTACGAGCAGTACTTC.

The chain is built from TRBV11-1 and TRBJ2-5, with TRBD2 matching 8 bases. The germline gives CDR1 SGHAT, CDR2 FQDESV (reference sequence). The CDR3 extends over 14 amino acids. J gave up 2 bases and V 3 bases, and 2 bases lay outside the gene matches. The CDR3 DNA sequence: TGTGCCAGCAGCTTTCGGGGGGGACAAGAGACCCAGTACTTC. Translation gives CASSFRGGQETQYF.

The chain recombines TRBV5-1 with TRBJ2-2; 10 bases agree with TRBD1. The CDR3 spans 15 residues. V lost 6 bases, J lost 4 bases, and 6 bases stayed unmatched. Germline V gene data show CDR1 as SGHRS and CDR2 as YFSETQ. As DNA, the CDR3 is TGCGCCAGCAACCCGGGACAGGGGTTCACCGGGGAGCTGTTTTTT. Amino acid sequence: CASNPGQGFTGELFF.

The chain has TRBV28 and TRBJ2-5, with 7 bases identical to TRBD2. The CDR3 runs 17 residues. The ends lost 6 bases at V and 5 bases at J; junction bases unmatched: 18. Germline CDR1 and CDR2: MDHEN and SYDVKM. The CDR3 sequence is CASRPFLSGQGGETQYF. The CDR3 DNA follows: TGTGCCAGCAGGCCATTCCTATCCGGGCAGGGAGGGGAGACCCAGTACTTC.

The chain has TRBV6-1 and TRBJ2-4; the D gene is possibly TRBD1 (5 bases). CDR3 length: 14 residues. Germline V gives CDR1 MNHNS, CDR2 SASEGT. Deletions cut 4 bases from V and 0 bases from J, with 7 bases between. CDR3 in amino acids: CASSVGLAKNIQYF. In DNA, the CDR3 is TGTGCCAGCAGTGTGGGGCTAGCCAAAAACATTCAGTACTTC.